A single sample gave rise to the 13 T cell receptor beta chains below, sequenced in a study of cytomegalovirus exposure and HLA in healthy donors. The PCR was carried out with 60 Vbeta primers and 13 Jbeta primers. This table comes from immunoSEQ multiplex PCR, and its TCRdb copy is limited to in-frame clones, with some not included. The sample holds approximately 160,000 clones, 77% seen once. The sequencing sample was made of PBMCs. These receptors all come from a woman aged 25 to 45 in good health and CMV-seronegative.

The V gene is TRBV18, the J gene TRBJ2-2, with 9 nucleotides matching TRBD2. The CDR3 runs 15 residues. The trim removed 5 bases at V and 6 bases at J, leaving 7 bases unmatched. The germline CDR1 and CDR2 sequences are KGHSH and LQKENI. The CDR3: CASSSTSGTPGELFF. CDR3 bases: TGTGCCAGCTCATCGACTAGCGGCACCCCCGGGGAGCTGTTTTTT.

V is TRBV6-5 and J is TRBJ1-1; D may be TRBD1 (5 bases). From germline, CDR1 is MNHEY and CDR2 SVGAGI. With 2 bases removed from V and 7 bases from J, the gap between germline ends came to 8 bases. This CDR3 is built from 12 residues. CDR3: CASSYGDSEAFF. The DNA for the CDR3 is TGTGCCAGCAGTTACGGAGACAGTGAAGCTTTCTTT.

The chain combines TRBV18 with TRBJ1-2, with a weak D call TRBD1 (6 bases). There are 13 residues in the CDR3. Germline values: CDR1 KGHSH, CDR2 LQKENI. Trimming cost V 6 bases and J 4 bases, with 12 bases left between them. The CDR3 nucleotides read TGTGCCAGCTCTCCGGACAGTATCTATGGCTACACCTTC. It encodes CASSPDSIYGYTF.

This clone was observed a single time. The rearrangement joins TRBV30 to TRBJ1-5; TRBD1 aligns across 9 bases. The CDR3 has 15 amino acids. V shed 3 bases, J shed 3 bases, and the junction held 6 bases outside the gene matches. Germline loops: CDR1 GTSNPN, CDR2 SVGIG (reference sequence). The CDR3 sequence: CAWSPGTGLNQPQHF. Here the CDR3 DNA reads TGTGCCTGGAGCCCAGGGACAGGGCTCAATCAGCCCCAGCATTTT.

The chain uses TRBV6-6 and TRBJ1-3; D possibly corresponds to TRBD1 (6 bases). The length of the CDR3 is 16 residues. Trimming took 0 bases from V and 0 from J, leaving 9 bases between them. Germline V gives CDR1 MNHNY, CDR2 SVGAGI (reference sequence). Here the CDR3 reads CASSYSNRDSGNTIYF. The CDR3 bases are TGTGCCAGCAGTTACTCGAACAGGGACTCTGGAAACACCATATATTTT.

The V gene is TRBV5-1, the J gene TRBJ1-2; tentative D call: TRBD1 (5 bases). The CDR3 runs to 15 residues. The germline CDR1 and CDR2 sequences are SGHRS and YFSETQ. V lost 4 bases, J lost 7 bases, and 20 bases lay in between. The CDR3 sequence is CASSPGDNRPGGYTF. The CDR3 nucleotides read TGCGCCAGCAGCCCGGGGGATAACAGGCCGGGTGGCTACACCTTC.

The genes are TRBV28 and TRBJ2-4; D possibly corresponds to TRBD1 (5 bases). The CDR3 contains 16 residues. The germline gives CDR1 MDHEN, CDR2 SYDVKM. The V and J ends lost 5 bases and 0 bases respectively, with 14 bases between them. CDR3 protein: CASSPDRTLAKNIQYF. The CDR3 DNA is TGTGCCAGCAGTCCCGACAGAACGCTAGCCAAAAACATTCAGTACTTC.

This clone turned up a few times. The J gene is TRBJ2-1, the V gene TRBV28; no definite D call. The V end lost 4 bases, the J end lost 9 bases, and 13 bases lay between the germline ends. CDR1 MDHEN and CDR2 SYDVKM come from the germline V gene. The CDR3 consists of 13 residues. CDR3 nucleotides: TGTGCCAGCAGTTCATGGGGTTCTAGTGAGCAGTTCTTC. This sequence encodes CASSSWGSSEQFF.

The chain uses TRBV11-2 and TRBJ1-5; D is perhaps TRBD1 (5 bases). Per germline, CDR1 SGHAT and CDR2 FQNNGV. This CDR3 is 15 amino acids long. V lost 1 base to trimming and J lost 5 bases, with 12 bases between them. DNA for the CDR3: TGTGCCAGCAGCTTAGGGGCAGGGAACTATCAGCCCCAGCATTTT. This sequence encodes CASSLGAGNYQPQHF. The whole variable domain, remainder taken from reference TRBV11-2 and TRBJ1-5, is EAGVAQSPRYKIIEKRQSVAFWCNPISGHATLYWYQQILGQGPKLLIQFQNNGVVDDSQLPKDRFSAERLKGVDSTLKIQPAKLEDSAVYLCASSLGAGNYQPQHFGDGTRLSIL.

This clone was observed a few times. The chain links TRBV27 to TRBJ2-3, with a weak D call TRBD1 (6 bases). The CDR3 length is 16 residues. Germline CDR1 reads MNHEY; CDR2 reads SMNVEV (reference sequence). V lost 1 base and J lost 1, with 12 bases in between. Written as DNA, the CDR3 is TGTGCCAGCAGTTTATTCTGGGACAAGGGCACAGATACGCAGTATTTT. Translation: CASSLFWDKGTDTQYF.

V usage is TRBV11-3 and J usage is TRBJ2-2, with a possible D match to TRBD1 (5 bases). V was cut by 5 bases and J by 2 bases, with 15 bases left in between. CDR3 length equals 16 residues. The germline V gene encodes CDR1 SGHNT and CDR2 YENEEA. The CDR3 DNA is TGTGCCAGCAGCCTAGGATCCGGACACAACACCGGGGAGCTGTTTTTT. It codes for CASSLGSGHNTGELFF.

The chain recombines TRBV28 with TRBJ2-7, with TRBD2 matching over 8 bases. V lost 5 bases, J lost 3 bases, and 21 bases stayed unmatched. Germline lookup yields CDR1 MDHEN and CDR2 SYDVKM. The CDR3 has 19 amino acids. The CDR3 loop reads CASSLPKGAIAGRYYEQYF. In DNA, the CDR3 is TGTGCCAGCAGTCTCCCTAAGGGAGCAATAGCGGGAAGATACTACGAGCAGTACTTC. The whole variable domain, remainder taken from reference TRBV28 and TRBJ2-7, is DVKVTQSSRYLVKRTGEKVFLECVQDMDHENMFWYRQDPGLGLRLIYFSYDVKMKEKGDIPEGYSVSREKKERFSLILESASTNQTSMYLCASSLPKGAIAGRYYEQYFGPGTRLTVT.

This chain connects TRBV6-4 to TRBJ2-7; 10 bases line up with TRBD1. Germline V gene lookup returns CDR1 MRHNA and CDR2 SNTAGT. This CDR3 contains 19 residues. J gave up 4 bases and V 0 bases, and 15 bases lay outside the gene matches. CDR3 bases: TGTGCCAGCAGTGACTCGCCGGGACAGGGGTACGTTGGGGTGTACGAGCAGTACTTC. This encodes CASSDSPGQGYVGVYEQYF.